Following are 31 T cell receptor beta chains from one sample sequenced in a study of T-cell memory formation after mild COVID-19. Each CDR3 protein is one row after TCRdb ran MiXCR on the 5' RACE reads. The table lists around 30,000 distinct CDR3 sequences, around 12% of them singletons. Sequences were obtained from PBMCs or a T cell subset sorted from them (not recorded which). Receptors were obtained from an adult woman who had mild COVID-19 (a few samples of this study predate the infection). Cell type and time point are not known.

This clonotype was observed at least ten times. This chain joins TRBV7-2 and TRBJ2-3; tentative D call: TRBD1 (6 bases). Trimming stripped 5 bases from V and 4 bases from J, with 22 bases between. Germline V lookup: CDR1 SGHTA, CDR2 FQGNSA. The CDR3 sequence is 17 residues long. The CDR3 DNA reads as TGTGCCAGCAGCGTCCGACGAGGGGGTGGAGCGGCAGATACGCAGTATTTT. The encoded protein is CASSVRRGGGAADTQYF.

This clonotype appeared many times. V is TRBV5-1 and J is TRBJ1-2; the D gene is possibly TRBD1 (5 bases). The CDR3 has 13 amino acids. Germline CDR1 SGHRS, CDR2 YFSETQ. V gave up 6 bases and J gave up 4 bases, with 13 bases separating them. CDR3 amino acids: CASNQGSGYGYTF. The CDR3 bases are TGCGCCAGCAATCAGGGTTCAGGCTATGGCTACACCTTC.

This clonotype was seen ten or more times. This chain joins TRBV5-1 and TRBJ2-3; 7 nucleotides align to TRBD2. The CDR3 spans 16 residues. The V and J ends lost 5 bases and 0 bases, in that order; junction bases with no gene match: 9. Germline V gives CDR1 SGHRS, CDR2 YFSETQ. The CDR3 loop reads CASRLQGAGSTDTQYF. CDR3 in DNA: TGCGCCAGCAGACTCCAAGGAGCGGGAAGCACAGATACGCAGTATTTT. The complete variable domain, with remaining parts taken from reference TRBV5-1 and TRBJ2-3, reads KAGVTQTPRYLIKTRGQQVTLSCSPISGHRSVSWYQQTPGQGLQFLFEYFSETQRNKGNFPGRFSGRQFSNSRSEMNVSTLELGDSALYLCASRLQGAGSTDTQYFGPGTRLTVL.

Ten or more counts support this clonotype. The rearrangement uses TRBV5-5 and TRBJ2-7, with TRBD2 matching over 7 bases. V shed 2 bases, J shed 5 bases, and the junction held 7 bases outside the gene matches. Germline V gene data show CDR1 as SGHKS and CDR2 as YYEKEE (reference sequence). CDR3 length: 14 residues. The CDR3 here is CASSLLQGGHEQYF. CDR3 DNA: TGTGCCAGCAGCTTACTTCAGGGAGGGCACGAGCAGTACTTC.

This chain connects TRBV7-2 to TRBJ2-1, with 8 bases identical to TRBD1. The CDR3 contains 12 residues. Germline V gene sequence: CDR1 SGHTA, CDR2 FQGNSA. With V trimmed by 8 bases and J by 13 bases, 10 bases remained unmatched. CDR3 in DNA: TGTGCCAGCCGAACCGACAGGGGTCCCCAGTTCTTC. It is translated as CASRTDRGPQFF.

This clonotype was detected a few times. The chain combines TRBV11-3 with TRBJ2-1; 12 bases align to TRBD2. CDR3 size: 18 residues. The ends lost 3 bases at V and 8 bases at J; junction bases unmatched: 14. CDR1 is SGHNT, CDR2 YENEEA, per germline. The CDR3 DNA follows: TGTGCCAGCAGCTTCGGCCCGCCCTCTAGCGGGAGGGCCGATGAGCAGTTCTTC. Residues: CASSFGPPSSGRADEQFF.

The table lists this clonotype with many counts. The CDR3 region has the DNA TGTGCCACCAGTGACTCCGGGACAGGGGACGTTCGTGGCTACACCTTC. The encoded protein is CATSDSGTGDVRGYTF. V is TRBV24-1 and J is TRBJ1-2; TRBD1 matches at 10 bases. The V gene end was trimmed by 4 bases and the J gene end by 7 bases; junction bases not matched to a gene: 11. The CDR3 has 16 amino acids. Germline CDR1 is KGHDR and CDR2 is SFDVKD.

This clonotype was counted many times. CDR3 residues: CASSSPLDTQYF. In DNA, the CDR3 is TGTGCCAGCAGCTCGCCCTTGGATACGCAGTATTTT. V and J are TRBV5-4 and TRBJ2-3; D call uncertain. V was trimmed by 3 bases and J by 6 bases, leaving 8 bases between them. CDR3 length: 12 residues. Germline V lookup: CDR1 SGHNT, CDR2 YYREEE (reference sequence).

This clonotype was observed at least ten times. DNA for the CDR3: TGTGCCAGCAAGAGAGCTAGCGGGACAGATACGCAGTATTTT. As protein: CASKRASGTDTQYF. The chain carries TRBV6-6 and TRBJ2-3; 8 nucleotides align to TRBD2. This CDR3 has 14 residues. V was pared by 7 bases and J by 3 bases, with 6 bases of the junction left unmatched. The V gene's germline CDR1 is MNHNY and CDR2 SVGAGI (reference sequence).

This clonotype has a count of ten or more. The CDR3 coding sequence is TGTGCCAGCAGCTTAGGGGGGTCTAGCGGGAGACTTGAGACCCAGTACTTC. Protein: CASSLGGSSGRLETQYF. The chain uses TRBV5-4 and TRBJ2-5, with TRBD2 matching over 10 bases. V gave up 2 bases and J gave up 5 bases; unmatched junction bases: 12. Germline-derived CDR1 and CDR2 are SGHNT and YYREEE (reference sequence). This CDR3 comprises 17 residues.

Ten or more counts support this clonotype. The chain links TRBV5-4 to TRBJ2-5; D not certain. Trimming cost V 0 bases and J 5 bases, with 5 bases left between them. Germline values: CDR1 SGHNT, CDR2 YYREEE (reference sequence). The CDR3 spans 12 residues. The CDR3 loop is CASSLGLETQYF. The CDR3 bases are TGTGCCAGCAGCTTGGGCCTCGAGACCCAGTACTTC.

This clonotype was seen ten or more times. V gene TRBV7-9 combines with J gene TRBJ2-5, with a tentative D call TRBD2 (5 bases). The V gene's germline CDR1 is SEHNR and CDR2 FQNEAQ (reference sequence). The CDR3 has 17 amino acids. With 2 bases removed from V and 5 bases from J, the gap between germline ends came to 21 bases. The CDR3 DNA follows: TGTGCCAGCAGCTTAAGAGAAGTCCTCCTAGGCGGGGAGACCCAGTACTTC. Protein sequence: CASSLREVLLGGETQYF.

This clonotype occurred many times. The J gene is TRBJ2-7, the V gene TRBV11-2; D unresolved. The V gene lost 5 bases and the J gene lost 3 bases, with 26 bases spanning the gap. Germline V gene data show CDR1 as SGHAT and CDR2 as FQNNGV. The CDR3 extends over 18 amino acids. The CDR3 protein is CASSPLQRGKGVFYEQYF. The CDR3 DNA reads TGTGCCAGCAGCCCACTTCAGAGAGGCAAAGGCGTATTCTACGAGCAGTACTTC.

This clonotype was observed at least ten times. The J gene is TRBJ2-6, the V gene TRBV7-9; 8 bases fit TRBD2. Losses at the gene ends were 1 base for V and 4 bases for J; bases not matched to a gene: 9. The germline CDR1 and CDR2 sequences are SEHNR and FQNEAQ (reference sequence). The length of the CDR3 is 18 residues. CDR3 protein: CASSLEGSGSTGANVLTF. CDR3 DNA sequence: TGTGCCAGCAGCTTAGAGGGAAGCGGGAGTACAGGGGCCAACGTCCTGACTTTC.

This clonotype was seen a handful of times. V and J are TRBV5-4 and TRBJ1-1; unclear D gene. Germline CDR1 SGHNT, CDR2 YYREEE (reference sequence). CDR3 length: 14 residues. Trimming cost V 3 bases and J 0 bases, with 9 bases left between them. Here the CDR3 reads CASSSNWLNTEAFF. The CDR3 nucleotides are TGTGCCAGCAGCTCGAATTGGTTGAACACTGAAGCTTTCTTT.

The CDR3 coding sequence is TGTGCCAGCAGCTTGGGCCGGGACAGCTCCTACAATGAGCAGTTCTTC. Encoded protein: CASSLGRDSSYNEQFF. V usage is TRBV5-5 and J usage is TRBJ2-1, with 7 bases aligning to TRBD1. V was pared by 0 bases and J by 0 bases, with 3 bases of the junction left unmatched. Per germline, CDR1 SGHKS and CDR2 YYEKEE (reference sequence). There are 16 residues in the CDR3.

Ten or more counts support this clonotype. The chain recombines TRBV27 with TRBJ1-1, with D unresolved. The CDR3 runs to 16 residues. The germline gives CDR1 MNHEY, CDR2 SMNVEV (reference sequence). The ends were cut back, 3 bases at V and 0 bases at J, with 14 bases in the middle. The DNA for the CDR3 is TGTGCCAGCAGTTTGAAAGGTTTGCGCATGAACACTGAAGCTTTCTTT. Its translation: CASSLKGLRMNTEAFF.

This clonotype came up many times. This chain joins TRBV5-6 and TRBJ1-2; 9 bases align to TRBD1. The CDR3 length is 18 residues. After removal of 0 bases from V and 5 bases from J, the junction contained 14 bases not matched to a gene. Germline loops: CDR1 SGHDT, CDR2 YYEEEE. CDR3 in DNA: TGTGCCAGCAGCTTGGCCCCGGGACAGGGCAGGAGTTTTTATGGCTACACCTTC. As protein: CASSLAPGQGRSFYGYTF.

This clonotype was seen ten or more times. The chain recombines TRBV5-5 with TRBJ2-3, with 9 bases identical to TRBD2. Germline V gene lookup returns CDR1 SGHKS and CDR2 YYEKEE (reference sequence). Trimming took 1 base from V and 1 from J; bases not matched to a gene: 10. This CDR3 comprises 18 residues. CDR3 nucleotides: TGTGCCAGCAGCTTGTCCCCTGTAGCGGGGGCCCGCACAGATACGCAGTATTTT. It specifies CASSLSPVAGARTDTQYF.

The table lists this clonotype with many counts. The gene calls are TRBV4-1 and TRBJ2-2; 7 bases match TRBD1. J was trimmed by 4 bases and V by 2 bases; bases with no gene match: 1. There are 14 residues in the CDR3. Germline V gene sequence: CDR1 MGHRA, CDR2 YSYEKL. CDR3 DNA: TGCGCCAGCAGCCAACGGACAGGCACCGGGGAGCTGTTTTTT. Translation gives CASSQRTGTGELFF.

This clonotype was counted many times. V usage is TRBV11-3 and J usage is TRBJ2-1; 8 positions match TRBD2. CDR1 and CDR2 (germline): SGHNT, YENEEA. V lost 1 base to trimming and J lost 4 bases; unmatched junction nucleotides: 15. The CDR3 runs to 19 residues. CDR3 region: CASSLAGGPMQGPYNEQFF. CDR3 coding DNA: TGTGCCAGCAGCTTAGCGGGAGGGCCAATGCAGGGGCCTTACAATGAGCAGTTCTTC.

This clonotype was recorded only once. This sequence joins TRBV6-5 and TRBJ2-3, with a tentative D call TRBD2 (6 bases). Trimming removed 3 bases at V and 0 bases at J, with 16 bases between. CDR1 is MNHEY, CDR2 SVGAGI, per germline. The CDR3 length is 17 residues. CDR3 region: CASSYSGLRSSTDTQYF. The CDR3 DNA reads TGTGCCAGCAGTTATTCGGGACTCAGATCGAGCACAGATACGCAGTATTTT.

There are many counts of this clonotype. The J gene is TRBJ1-1, the V gene TRBV2; 8 bases align to TRBD1. Germline V gene sequence: CDR1 SNHLY, CDR2 FYNNEI. With V trimmed by 6 bases and J by 5 bases, 14 bases remained unmatched. The CDR3 is 16 residues long. The CDR3 nucleotides read TGTGCCAGCAGGGCCGAGGACAGGGCCTTTTTTACTGAAGCTTTCTTT. Its translation: CASRAEDRAFFTEAFF.

This clonotype was counted at least ten times. The chain combines TRBV20-1 with TRBJ1-6; 9 bases align to TRBD1. Per germline, CDR1 DFQATT and CDR2 SNEGSKA (reference sequence). The CDR3 contains 14 residues. The J segment lost 7 bases and the V segment lost 6 bases, leaving 7 bases of the junction unmatched. CDR3: CSATGGTRNSPLHF. CDR3 DNA: TGCAGTGCGACAGGGGGGACGAGAAATTCACCCCTCCACTTT.

This clonotype came up many times. CDR3 region: CASSLAQLDRKQFF. The CDR3 nucleotides are TGTGCCAGCAGCTTAGCGCAGTTAGACCGAAAGCAGTTCTTC. The chain links TRBV7-6 to TRBJ2-1; D unresolved. The CDR3 is made up of 14 amino acids. The germline CDR1 and CDR2 sequences are SGHVS and FNYEAQ. Trimming removed 0 bases at V and 11 bases at J, with 14 bases between.

This clonotype was picked up many times. V usage is TRBV27 and J usage is TRBJ1-1; 7 nucleotides agree with TRBD1. Germline CDR1 and CDR2: MNHEY and SMNVEV (reference sequence). The CDR3 has 15 residues. The trim removed 4 bases at V and 1 base at J, leaving 6 bases unmatched. The CDR3 bases are TGTGCCAGCAGTTACCGGGACAGCCCGAACACTGAAGCTTTCTTT. Translated, it gives CASSYRDSPNTEAFF.

This clonotype was observed at least ten times. The rearrangement joins TRBV7-8 to TRBJ1-1, with 9 bases identical to TRBD1. From germline, CDR1 is SGHVS and CDR2 FQNEAQ. There are 15 residues in the CDR3. V trimming: 3 bases; J trimming: 4 bases; junction bases outside the gene matches: 6. CDR3 in DNA: TGTGCCAGCAGCTTGGAGACAGGGGGGGGCACTGAAGCTTTCTTT. Its translation is CASSLETGGGTEAFF.

Ten or more counts support this clonotype. This chain uses TRBV7-9 with TRBJ2-1; TRBD2 matches at 12 bases. CDR1 and CDR2 from the germline V gene are SEHNR and FQNEAQ (reference sequence). The CDR3 spans 16 residues. The J segment lost 7 bases and the V segment lost 4 bases, leaving 8 bases of the junction unmatched. The CDR3 DNA is TGTGCCAGCAGCTCAGACCGACTAGCGGGAGTTAATGAGCAGTTCTTC. This codes for CASSSDRLAGVNEQFF.

This clonotype was picked up many times. This rearrangement joins TRBV6-2 or TRBV6-3 to TRBJ2-1; D perhaps matches TRBD1 (7 bases). The germline V gene encodes CDR1 MNHEY and CDR2 SVGEGT. The CDR3 is 15 residues long. Trimming left V 4 bases short and J 1 base short, with 11 bases between. For the CDR3, the DNA is TGTGCCAGCAGTTGGGCAGGGGGGTCCTACAATGAGCAGTTCTTC. It translates to CASSWAGGSYNEQFF.

This clonotype was recorded at least ten times. J is TRBJ1-1 and V is TRBV5-1, with TRBD1 matching over 8 bases. The germline V gene has CDR1 SGHRS and CDR2 YFSETQ. The junction had 2 bases not matched to a gene; V was cut back by 4 bases and J by 6 bases. There are 12 residues in the CDR3. CDR3 amino acids: CASSGQGAEAFF. CDR3 coding DNA: TGCGCCAGCAGCGGACAGGGAGCTGAAGCTTTCTTT.

At least ten counts were recorded for this clonotype. This sequence joins TRBV6-5 and TRBJ2-3; D is ambiguous. The CDR3 is 13 amino acids. Germline CDR1 reads MNHEY; CDR2 reads SVGAGI. Trimming took 6 bases from V and 3 from J, leaving 10 bases between them. The CDR3: CASSRKGTDTQYF. The CDR3 bases are TGTGCCAGCAGCCGCAAAGGAACAGATACGCAGTATTTT.